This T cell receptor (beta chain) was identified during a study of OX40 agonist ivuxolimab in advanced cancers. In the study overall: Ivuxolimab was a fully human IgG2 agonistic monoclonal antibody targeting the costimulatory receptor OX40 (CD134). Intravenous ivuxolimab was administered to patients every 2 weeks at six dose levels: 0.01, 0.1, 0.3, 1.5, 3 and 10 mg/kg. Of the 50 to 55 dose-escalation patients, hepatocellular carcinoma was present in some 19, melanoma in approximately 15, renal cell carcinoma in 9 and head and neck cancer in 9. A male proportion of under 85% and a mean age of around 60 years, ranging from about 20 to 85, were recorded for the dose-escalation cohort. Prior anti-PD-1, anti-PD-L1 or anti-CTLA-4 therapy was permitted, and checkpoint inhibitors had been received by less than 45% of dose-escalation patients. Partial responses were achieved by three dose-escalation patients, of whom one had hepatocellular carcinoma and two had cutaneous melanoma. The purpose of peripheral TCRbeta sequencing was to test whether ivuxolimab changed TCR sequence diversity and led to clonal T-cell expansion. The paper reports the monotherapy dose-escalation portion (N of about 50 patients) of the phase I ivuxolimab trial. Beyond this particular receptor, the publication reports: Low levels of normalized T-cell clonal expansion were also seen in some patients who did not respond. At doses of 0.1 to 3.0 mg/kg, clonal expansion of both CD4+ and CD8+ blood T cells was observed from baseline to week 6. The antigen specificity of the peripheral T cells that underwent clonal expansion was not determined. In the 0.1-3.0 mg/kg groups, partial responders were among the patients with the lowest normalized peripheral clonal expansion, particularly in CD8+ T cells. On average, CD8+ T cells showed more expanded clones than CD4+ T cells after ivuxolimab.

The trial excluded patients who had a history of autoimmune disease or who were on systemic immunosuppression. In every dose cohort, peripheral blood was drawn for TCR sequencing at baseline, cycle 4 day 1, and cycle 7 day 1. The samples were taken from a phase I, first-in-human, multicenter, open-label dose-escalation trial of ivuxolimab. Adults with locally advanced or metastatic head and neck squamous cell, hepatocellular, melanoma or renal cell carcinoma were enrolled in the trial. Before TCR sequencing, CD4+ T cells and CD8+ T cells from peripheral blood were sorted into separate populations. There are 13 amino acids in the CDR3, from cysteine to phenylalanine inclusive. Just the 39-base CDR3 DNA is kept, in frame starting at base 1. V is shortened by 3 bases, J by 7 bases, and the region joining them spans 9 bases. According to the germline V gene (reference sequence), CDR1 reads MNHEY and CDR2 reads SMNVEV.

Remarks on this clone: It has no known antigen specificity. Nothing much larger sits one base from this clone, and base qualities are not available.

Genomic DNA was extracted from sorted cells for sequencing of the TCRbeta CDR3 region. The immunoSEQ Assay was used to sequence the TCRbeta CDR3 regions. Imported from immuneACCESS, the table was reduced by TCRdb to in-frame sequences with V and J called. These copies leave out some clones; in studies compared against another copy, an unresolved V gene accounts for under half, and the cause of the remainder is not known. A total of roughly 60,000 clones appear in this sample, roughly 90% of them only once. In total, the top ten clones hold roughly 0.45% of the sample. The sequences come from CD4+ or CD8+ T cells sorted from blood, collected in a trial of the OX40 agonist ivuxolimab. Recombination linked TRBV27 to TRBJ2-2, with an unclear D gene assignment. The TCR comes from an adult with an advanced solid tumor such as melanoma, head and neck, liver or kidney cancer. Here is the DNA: TGTGCCAGCAGTTTTGGAGCGATCGGGGAGCTGTTTTTT. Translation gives CASSFGAIGELFF.